A selection of T cell receptor beta chains follows, all from one sample in a study of cytomegalovirus exposure and HLA in healthy donors. TCRdb's copy holds only in-frame clones and misses some; the assay was immunoSEQ multiplex PCR. Of about 160,000 clones listed, more than 75% were seen once; the top ten hold roughly 2.2%. The sample comprised PBMCs. The receptors were gathered from a man aged 18 to 29 in good health and CMV-seropositive. Each CDR3 is given with its conserved first and last residue. Fields, in order: J gene, V gene, CDR3 length, clone size, CDR3 protein. The size field is filled for only some rows; it gives once, few, many or a size class.

>TRBJ1-2|TRBV5-1|18|-
CASSSPSNRQGPNYGYTF
>TRBJ1-1|TRBV7-9|15|-
CASSLKLGGETEAFF
>TRBJ2-7|TRBV5-1|12|once
CASSPRGYEQYF
>TRBJ1-3|TRBV9|16|-
CASSVAAVDSGNTIYF
>TRBJ1-5|TRBV19|15|-
CASSMLGDSNQPQHF
>TRBJ2-3|TRBV5-8|14|-
CASSVGQGTDTQYF
>TRBJ1-5|TRBV7-8|13|-
CASSFGENQPQHF
>TRBJ2-2|TRBV7-9|13|-
CACPDYRTGELFF
>TRBJ2-5|TRBV2|10|-
CASKGETQYF
>TRBJ2-3|TRBV19|15|-
CASSMERGETDTQYF
>TRBJ2-2|TRBV11-1|16|-
CASSLSGGLNTGELFF
>TRBJ1-4|TRBV10-3|14|-
CATQGTTTNEKLFF
>TRBJ2-7|TRBV19|16|-
CASSTSLAGGQHEQYF
>TRBJ1-1|TRBV9|15|-
CASSADGTVNTEAFF
>TRBJ1-2|TRBV27|12|-
CASSSGGFGYTF
>TRBJ1-1|TRBV7-9|13|-
CASSFTRDTEAFF
>TRBJ1-1|TRBV18|14|-
CASSSTGGDTEAFF
>TRBJ2-5|TRBV25-1|13|-
CASSATGWETQYF
>TRBJ1-1|TRBV6-5|13|-
CASSYMRNTEAFF